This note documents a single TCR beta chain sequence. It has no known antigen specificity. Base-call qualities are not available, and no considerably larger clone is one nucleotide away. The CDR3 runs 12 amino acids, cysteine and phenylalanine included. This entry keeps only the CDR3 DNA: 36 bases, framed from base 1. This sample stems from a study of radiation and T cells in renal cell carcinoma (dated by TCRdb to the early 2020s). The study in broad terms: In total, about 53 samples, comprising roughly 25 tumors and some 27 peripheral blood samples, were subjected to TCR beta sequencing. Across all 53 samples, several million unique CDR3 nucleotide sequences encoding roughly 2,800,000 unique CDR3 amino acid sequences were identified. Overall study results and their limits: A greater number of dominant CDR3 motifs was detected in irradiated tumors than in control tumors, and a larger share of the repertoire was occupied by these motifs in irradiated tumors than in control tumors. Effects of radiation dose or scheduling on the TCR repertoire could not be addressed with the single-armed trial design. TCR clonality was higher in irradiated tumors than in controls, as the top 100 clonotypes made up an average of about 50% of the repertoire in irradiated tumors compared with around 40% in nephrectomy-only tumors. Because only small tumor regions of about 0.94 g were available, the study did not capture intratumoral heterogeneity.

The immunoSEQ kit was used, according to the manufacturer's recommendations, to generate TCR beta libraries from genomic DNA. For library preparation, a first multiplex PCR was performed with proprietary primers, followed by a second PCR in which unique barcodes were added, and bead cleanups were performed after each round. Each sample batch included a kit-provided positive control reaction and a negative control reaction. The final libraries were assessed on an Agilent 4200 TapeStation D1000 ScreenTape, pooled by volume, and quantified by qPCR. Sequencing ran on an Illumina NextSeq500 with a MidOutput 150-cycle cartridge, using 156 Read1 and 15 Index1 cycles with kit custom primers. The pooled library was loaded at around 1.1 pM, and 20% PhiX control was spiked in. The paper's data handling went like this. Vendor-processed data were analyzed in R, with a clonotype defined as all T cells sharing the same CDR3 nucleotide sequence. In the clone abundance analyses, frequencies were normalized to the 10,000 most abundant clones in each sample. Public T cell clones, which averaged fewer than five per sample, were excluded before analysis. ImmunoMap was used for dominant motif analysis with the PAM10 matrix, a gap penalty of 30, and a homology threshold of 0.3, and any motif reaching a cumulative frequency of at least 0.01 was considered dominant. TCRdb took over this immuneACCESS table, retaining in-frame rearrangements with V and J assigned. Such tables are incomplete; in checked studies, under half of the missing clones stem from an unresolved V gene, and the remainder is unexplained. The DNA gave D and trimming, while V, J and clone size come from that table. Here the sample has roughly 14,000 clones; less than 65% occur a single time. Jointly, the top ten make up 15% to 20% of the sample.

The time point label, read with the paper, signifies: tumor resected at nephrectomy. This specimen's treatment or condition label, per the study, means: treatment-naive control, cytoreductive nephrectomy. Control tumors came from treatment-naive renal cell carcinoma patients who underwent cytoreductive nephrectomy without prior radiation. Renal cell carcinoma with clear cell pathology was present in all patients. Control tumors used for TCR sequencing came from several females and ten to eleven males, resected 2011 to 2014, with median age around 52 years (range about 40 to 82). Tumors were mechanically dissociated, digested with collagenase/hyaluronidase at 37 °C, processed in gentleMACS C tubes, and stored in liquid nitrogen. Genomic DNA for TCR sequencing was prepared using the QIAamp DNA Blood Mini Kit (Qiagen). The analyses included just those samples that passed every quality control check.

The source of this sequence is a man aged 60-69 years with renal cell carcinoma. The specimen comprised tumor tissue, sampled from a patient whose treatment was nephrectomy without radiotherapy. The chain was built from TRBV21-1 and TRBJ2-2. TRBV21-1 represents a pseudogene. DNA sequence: TGTGCCAGCGGGGGATACACCGGGGAGCTGTTTTTT. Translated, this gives CASGGYTGELFF.